This T cell receptor beta chain comes out of a study of CD8 T cells in ankylosing spondylitis. Details on this clonotype: Antigen specificity is unknown.

General study findings and limits: There was a TCR beta motif, made of several highly homologous variants, that appeared characteristic of ankylosing spondylitis blood.

Library preparation for TCR beta used quantitative 5'-RACE with molecular barcodes. TCRdb re-derived calls from the 5' RACE reads in MiXCR, one entry per CDR3 protein. The sample records 250,000 to 300,000 distinct CDR3 sequences, 15% to 20% being singletons. Deletions cut 2 bases from V and 4 bases from J, with 7 bases between. CDR1 and CDR2 (germline): SGHKS, YYEKEE (reference sequence). CDR3 length: 13 residues. The sequenced material came from blood, either unsorted or a sorted T cell fraction (not recorded which). The sequence came from a male donor with ankylosing spondylitis or in good health (not recorded which). V usage is TRBV5-5 and J usage is TRBJ2-1; D not certain. The CDR3 coding sequence is TGTGCCAGCAGCTTCGGCAGGTACAATGAGCAGTTCTTC. Encoded protein: CASSFGRYNEQFF.